The 19 T cell receptor beta chains below were found in one sample sequenced in a study of blood T cell repertoires in COVID-19 (dated by TCRdb to about 2020). The library was made by the immunoSEQ multiplex PCR assay. Held by TCRdb, this immuneACCESS table contains in-frame sequences only and omits some clones. Under half of the omission traces to an unresolved V gene where checked; the cause of the rest is unknown. The sample table records 73,000 or so clones; about 91% of these occur just once. Over 10% of the sample is held by the ten biggest clonotypes. Sequenced sample: peripheral blood. The receptors stem from a human donor with active COVID-19. The donor label of this sample is uncertain.

The chain joins TRBV5-1 to TRBJ2-7; D gene ambiguous. V lost 0 bases, J lost 0 bases, and 10 bases lay in between. The CDR3 contains 15 residues. The germline gives CDR1 SGHRS, CDR2 YFSETQ. The CDR3 spells CASSLVDKSSYEQYF. Written as DNA, the CDR3 is TGCGCCAGCAGCTTGGTTGACAAGAGCTCCTACGAGCAGTACTTC.

In this sample, this clone turned up a few times. The genes are TRBV28 and TRBJ1-1; 9 bases fit TRBD1. The germline V gene encodes CDR1 MDHEN and CDR2 SYDVKM. Trimming at V came to 2 bases and at J to 11 bases, leaving 6 bases not matched to a gene. The CDR3 contains 13 residues. The DNA of the CDR3 is TGTGCCAGCAGTTTAGACAGGGGGGGGCGGGCTTTCTTT. Residues: CASSLDRGGRAFF.

The rearrangement links TRBV5-5 to TRBJ2-3, with 7 bases aligning to TRBD2. The CDR3 has 15 residues. With 7 bases clipped from V and 0 bases from J, the junction kept 8 bases outside the gene matches. Germline V gene data show CDR1 as SGHKS and CDR2 as YYEKEE (reference sequence). In DNA, the CDR3 is TGTGCCAGCCGGGACTACCGCAAGAGCACAGATACGCAGTATTTT. It is translated as CASRDYRKSTDTQYF.

This chain connects TRBV12-3 or TRBV12-4 to TRBJ1-1; no firm D call. The V end lost 2 bases, the J end lost 3 bases, and 7 bases lay between the germline ends. This CDR3 contains 13 residues. The CDR3 sequence: CASSLRGDTEAFF. The CDR3 DNA reads as TGTGCCAGCAGTTTAAGAGGAGACACTGAAGCTTTCTTT.

This clone was recorded once. The CDR3, as DNA: TGTGCCTGGAGTCCAAGCGGGAGGGAGACCCAGTACTTC. It codes for CAWSPSGRETQYF. This chain links TRBV30 with TRBJ2-5; TRBD2 matches at 9 bases. The V segment lost 2 bases and the J segment 5 bases; nucleotides outside the gene matches: 3. The CDR3 runs 13 residues. CDR1 and CDR2 from the germline V gene are GTSNPN and SVGIG (reference sequence).

This chain joins TRBV20-1 and TRBJ2-5; unclear D gene. This CDR3 region has 10 residues. V was shortened by 5 bases and J by 5 bases, with 6 bases between the two germline ends. Germline-derived CDR1 and CDR2 are DFQATT and SNEGSKA (reference sequence). This chain's CDR3 is CSAEWETQYF. CDR3 DNA sequence: TGCAGTGCTGAGTGGGAGACCCAGTACTTC.

This chain connects TRBV7-2 to TRBJ2-7; the match to TRBD2 covers 8 bases. Germline V gene sequence: CDR1 SGHTA, CDR2 FQGNSA. The CDR3 is 14 residues long. The ends lost 4 bases at V and 3 bases at J; junction bases unmatched: 5. The CDR3 region has the DNA TGTGCCAGCAGCTCGTTAGCGGGAAGCTACGAGCAGTACTTC. It yields the protein CASSSLAGSYEQYF.

This chain joins TRBV11-2 and TRBJ2-2; tentatively, D is TRBD2 (6 bases). Germline loops: CDR1 SGHAT, CDR2 FQNNGV. Trimming took off 2 bases at V and 5 bases at J, with 21 bases between the two ends. The CDR3 has 18 amino acids. The CDR3 nucleotides are TGTGCCAGCAGCTTACTACTCGCGGGATCGCTGTGGACCGGGGAGCTGTTTTTT. It codes for CASSLLLAGSLWTGELFF.

The gene calls are TRBV7-2 and TRBJ1-5; D is undetermined. Germline assignment: CDR1 SGHTA and CDR2 FQGNSA. The CDR3 sequence is 13 residues long. Trimming took off 5 bases at V and 6 bases at J, with 11 bases between the two ends. The CDR3 coding sequence is TGTGCCAGCAGCCCCCGAGAGGGTCAGCCCCAGCATTTT. This codes for CASSPREGQPQHF. Drawing the rest from reference TRBV7-2 and TRBJ1-5, the complete variable domain is GAGVSQSPSNKVTEKGKDVELRCDPISGHTALYWYRQSLGQGLEFLIYFQGNSAPDKSGLPSDRFSAERTGGSVSTLTIQRTQQEDSAVYLCASSPREGQPQHFGDGTRLSIL.

The genes are TRBV10-1 and TRBJ1-1; TRBD1 matches 8 bases. There are 14 residues in the CDR3. Germline V gene sequence: CDR1 WNHNN, CDR2 SYGVQD (reference sequence). V lost 5 bases, J lost 8 bases, and 10 bases stayed unmatched. The CDR3 region has the DNA TGCGCCAGCAGTCCCTCCAAAACAGGGGGAGAAGCTTTCTTT. Encoded protein: CASSPSKTGGEAFF.

V gene TRBV7-3 combines with J gene TRBJ2-3, with unresolved D. The CDR3 consists of 13 residues. Germline assignment: CDR1 SGHTA and CDR2 FQGTGA. Trimming removed 8 bases at V and 0 bases at J, with 9 bases between. The CDR3 coding sequence is TGTGCCAGCTCTGGGCCCAGCACAGATACGCAGTATTTT. This sequence encodes CASSGPSTDTQYF.

The V call is TRBV10-3, the J call TRBJ1-1; D is unclear. Germline assignment: CDR1 ENHRY and CDR2 SYGVKD. The V end was cut by 4 bases, the J end by 3 bases, with 6 bases between. This CDR3 is 12 amino acids long. In nucleotides, the CDR3 is TGTGCCATCAGTGCCCGGGACACTGAAGCTTTCTTT. As protein: CAISARDTEAFF.

The chain is built from TRBV18 and TRBJ2-3; the D gene is possibly TRBD2 (6 bases). The germline CDR1 and CDR2 sequences are KGHSH and LQKENI. The CDR3 runs to 17 residues. Trimming removed 1 base at V and 2 bases at J, with 16 bases between. The CDR3 loop is CASSPRRLTGLTDTQYF. The CDR3 nucleotides read TGTGCCAGCTCACCACGGCGTCTGACGGGACTCACAGATACGCAGTATTTT.

The rearrangement joins TRBV12-5 to TRBJ1-2; D may be TRBD1 (6 bases). From germline, CDR1 is LGHNT and CDR2 FRNRAP. V lost 1 base and J 8 bases, leaving 11 bases between the germline ends. The CDR3 is 13 amino acids. CDR3 in DNA: TGTGCTAGTGGTTTGGCCGCCACAGGGGGCTACACCTTC. It codes for CASGLAATGGYTF.

J is TRBJ2-7 and V is TRBV18; 9 bases align to TRBD1. Germline V CDR1 and CDR2: KGHSH, LQKENI. This CDR3 spans 15 amino acids. V was clipped by 1 base and J by 3 bases; unmatched bases: 4. In nucleotides, the CDR3 is TGTGCCAGCTCACCACAAGAGACAGGGGGCTACGAGCAGTACTTC. Translated: CASSPQETGGYEQYF.

V is TRBV4-1 and J is TRBJ2-4, with a possible D match to TRBD2 (5 bases). The CDR3 has 16 residues. Germline CDR1 reads MGHRA; CDR2 reads YSYEKL. V was clipped by 0 bases and J by 1 base, with 10 bases between them. The CDR3 is CASSQEGGWAKNIQYF. DNA for the CDR3: TGCGCCAGCAGCCAAGAAGGAGGTTGGGCCAAAAACATTCAGTACTTC.

This clone was counted only a few times. V and J are TRBV28 and TRBJ1-5; TRBD1 is a possible D gene (6 bases). The length of the CDR3 is 16 residues. CDR1 and CDR2 from the germline V gene are MDHEN and SYDVKM. Trimming stripped 2 bases from V and 4 bases from J, with 15 bases between. The CDR3 here is CASSLPAGADNQPQHF. CDR3 sequence (DNA): TGTGCCAGCAGTTTACCCGCGGGGGCAGATAATCAGCCCCAGCATTTT. Variable domain in full (rest from reference TRBV28 and TRBJ1-5): DVKVTQSSRYLVKRTGEKVFLECVQDMDHENMFWYRQDPGLGLRLIYFSYDVKMKEKGDIPEGYSVSREKKERFSLILESASTNQTSMYLCASSLPAGADNQPQHFGDGTRLSIL.

The V and J genes are TRBV6-2 or TRBV6-3 and TRBJ1-5; D not resolved. V was clipped by 5 bases and J by 2 bases, with 10 bases between them. CDR1 is MNHEY and CDR2 is SVGEGT in the germline V gene. There are 14 residues in the CDR3. The CDR3 region has the DNA TGTGCCAGCAGTACAACCCGGGGCAATCAGCCCCAGCATTTT. It translates to CASSTTRGNQPQHF.

This clone was seen just once. The V and J genes are TRBV5-4 and TRBJ2-1, with 11 positions matching TRBD2. This CDR3 contains 15 residues. With 3 bases clipped from V and 4 bases from J, the junction kept 3 bases outside the gene matches. Germline CDR1 SGHNT, CDR2 YYREEE (reference sequence). CDR3 bases: TGTGCCAGCAGCTATAGCGGGAGGGGGTACAATGAGCAGTTCTTC. Protein sequence: CASSYSGRGYNEQFF.